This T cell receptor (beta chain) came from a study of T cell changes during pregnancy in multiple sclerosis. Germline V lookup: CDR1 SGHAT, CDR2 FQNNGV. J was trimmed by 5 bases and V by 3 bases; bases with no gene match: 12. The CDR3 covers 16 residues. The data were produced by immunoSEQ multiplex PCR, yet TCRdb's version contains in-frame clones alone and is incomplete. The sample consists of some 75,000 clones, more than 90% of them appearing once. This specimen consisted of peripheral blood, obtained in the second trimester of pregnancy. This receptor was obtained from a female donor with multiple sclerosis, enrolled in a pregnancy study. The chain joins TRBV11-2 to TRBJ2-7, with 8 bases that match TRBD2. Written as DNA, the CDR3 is TGTGCCAGCAGCTTCTCGGGAGGGAGGGAACGGCACGAGCAGTACTTC. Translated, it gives CASSFSGGRERHEQYF. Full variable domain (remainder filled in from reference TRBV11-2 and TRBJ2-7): EAGVAQSPRYKIIEKRQSVAFWCNPISGHATLYWYQQILGQGPKLLIQFQNNGVVDDSQLPKDRFSAERLKGVDSTLKIQPAKLEDSAVYLCASSFSGGRERHEQYFGPGTRLTVT.